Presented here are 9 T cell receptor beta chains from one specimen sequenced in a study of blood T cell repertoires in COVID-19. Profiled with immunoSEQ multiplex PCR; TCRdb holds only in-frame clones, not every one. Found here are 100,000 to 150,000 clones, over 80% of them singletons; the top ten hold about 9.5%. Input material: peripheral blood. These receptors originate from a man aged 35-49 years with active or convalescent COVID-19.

The DNA of the CDR3 is TGTGCCAGCAGCTCGGACTCAGCCGAGCAGTACTTC. It yields the protein CASSSDSAEQYF. The chain combines TRBV7-9 with TRBJ2-7; weak D call: TRBD2 (5 bases). Per germline, CDR1 SEHNR and CDR2 FQNEAQ (reference sequence). V dropped 4 bases and J dropped 6 bases, with 10 bases sitting between them. This CDR3 spans 12 amino acids.

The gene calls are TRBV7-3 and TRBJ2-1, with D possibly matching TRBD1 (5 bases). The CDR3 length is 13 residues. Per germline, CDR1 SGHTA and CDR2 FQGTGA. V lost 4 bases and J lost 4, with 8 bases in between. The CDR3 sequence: CASSSTGYNEQFF. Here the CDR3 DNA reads TGTGCCAGCAGCTCTACAGGATACAATGAGCAGTTCTTC.

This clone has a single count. The CDR3 spells CASSPGQVLYGYTF. In DNA form, the CDR3 reads TGTGCCAGCTCACCAGGACAAGTCCTATATGGCTACACCTTC. This rearrangement joins TRBV18 to TRBJ1-2; weak D call: TRBD1 (5 bases). V was clipped by 2 bases and J by 5 bases, with 12 bases between them. The CDR3 sequence is 14 residues long. From germline, CDR1 is KGHSH and CDR2 LQKENI.

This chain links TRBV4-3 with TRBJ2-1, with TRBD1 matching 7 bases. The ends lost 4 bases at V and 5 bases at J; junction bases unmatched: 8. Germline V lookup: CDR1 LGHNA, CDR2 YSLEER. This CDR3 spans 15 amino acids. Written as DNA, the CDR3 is TGCGCCAGCAGCCTGGGACAGTTGAGAGACAATGAGCAGTTCTTC. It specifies CASSLGQLRDNEQFF.

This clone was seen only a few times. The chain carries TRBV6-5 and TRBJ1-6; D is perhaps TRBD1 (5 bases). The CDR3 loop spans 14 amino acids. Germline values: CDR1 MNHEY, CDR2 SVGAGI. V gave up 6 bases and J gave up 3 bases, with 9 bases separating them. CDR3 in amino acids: CASRGRDYNSPLHF. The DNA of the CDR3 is TGTGCCAGCAGAGGCAGGGACTATAATTCACCCCTCCACTTT.

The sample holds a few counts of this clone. The DNA for the CDR3 is TGTGCCAGCAGCTCTAGAAGTATGAACACTGAAGCTTTCTTT. Amino acid sequence: CASSSRSMNTEAFF. This chain joins TRBV7-2 and TRBJ1-1; D not resolved. Between the trimmed V and J ends, which lost 4 bases and 0 bases, there was a span of 9 bases. CDR3 size: 14 residues. From germline, CDR1 is SGHTA and CDR2 FQGNSA.

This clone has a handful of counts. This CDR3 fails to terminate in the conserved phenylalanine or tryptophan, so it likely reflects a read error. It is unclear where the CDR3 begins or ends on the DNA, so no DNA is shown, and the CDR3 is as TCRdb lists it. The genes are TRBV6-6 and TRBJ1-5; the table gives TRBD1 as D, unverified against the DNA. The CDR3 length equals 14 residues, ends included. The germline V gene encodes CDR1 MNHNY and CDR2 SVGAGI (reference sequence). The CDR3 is CASSLGQGSPPPFY.

The CDR3 region has the DNA TGTGCCAGCTCACCCACAGGGGCCTCCTATAATTCACCCCTCCACTTT. This encodes CASSPTGASYNSPLHF. J is TRBJ1-6 and V is TRBV18; 7 bases fit TRBD1. The V gene end was trimmed by 3 bases and the J gene end by 0 bases; junction bases not matched to a gene: 2. The CDR3 length is 16 residues. In germline, CDR1 is KGHSH, CDR2 LQKENI.

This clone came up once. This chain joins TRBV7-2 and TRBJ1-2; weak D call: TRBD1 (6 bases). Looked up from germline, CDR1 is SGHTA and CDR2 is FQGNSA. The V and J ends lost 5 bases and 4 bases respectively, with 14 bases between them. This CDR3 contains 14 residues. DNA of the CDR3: TGTGCCAGCAGCCGTACCACAGGGACCTATGGCTACACCTTC. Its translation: CASSRTTGTYGYTF.